These 3 T cell receptor beta chains were all obtained from the same sample, sequenced in a study of Ad26.COV2.S vaccination and SARS-CoV-2 variants. Treatment of the sample: around 19 received Ad26.COV2.S at low or high dose, single or two shots; about 5 received placebo; per-sample allocation not given. Vaccine and placebo recipients were sampled on day 63 after the first injection. The method was immunoSEQ multiplex PCR; TCRdb's version includes in-frame clones alone and lacks a portion of them. The sample has around 300,000 clones; less than 90% are singletons. The sequenced sample was peripheral blood, obtained in a trial of Ad26.COV2.S vaccine versus placebo. All receptors come from a person between 18 and 60 years old who received the Ad26.COV2.S COVID-19 vaccine or a placebo.

The chain has TRBV6-4 and TRBJ1-1; D remains ambiguous. The germline V and J ends were trimmed by 6 bases and 1 base, with 12 bases remaining between them. The CDR3 extends over 14 amino acids. Germline values: CDR1 MRHNA, CDR2 SNTAGT. This CDR3 reads CASSPEAANTEAFF. CDR3 in DNA: TGTGCCAGCAGCCCCGAGGCAGCGAACACTGAAGCTTTCTTT.

V is TRBV5-4 and J is TRBJ2-4; D call uncertain. The V and J ends lost 0 bases and 0 bases respectively, with 16 bases between them. Germline V lookup: CDR1 SGHNT, CDR2 YYREEE (reference sequence). The CDR3 spans 18 residues. Written as DNA, the CDR3 is TGTGCCAGCAGCTTGGATGGGCGAAATCCCCTAGCCAAAAACATTCAGTACTTC. It is translated as CASSLDGRNPLAKNIQYF.

The chain carries TRBV2 and TRBJ1-5, with 9 bases aligning to TRBD1. This CDR3 has 15 residues. The germline V gene encodes CDR1 SNHLY and CDR2 FYNNEI. With V trimmed by 6 bases and J by 5 bases, 8 bases remained unmatched. In DNA form, the CDR3 reads TGTGCCAGCAGCCCCCGGACAGGGGCGGATCAGCCCCAGCATTTT. Protein product: CASSPRTGADQPQHF.